A single sample is the source of the 22 T cell receptor beta chains below, sequenced in a study of vaccination and CD4 T cells after COVID-19. Noted treatment: roughly ten-day PBMC culture with coronavirus spike peptide pools or control peptides (ViraFEST assay). Which antigens these TCRs recognize remains unknown. The assay that was used to sequence DNA from cultured CD4+ T cells was the Oncomine TCR Beta short-read assay. From the PCR reads, TCRdb called clonotypes with MiXCR, one entry per CDR3 protein. Found here are just over 20,000 distinct CDR3 sequences, less than 55% of them singletons; the top ten hold 2.5% to 3.5%. Source: CD4+ T cells from blood, cultured in vitro, taken after SARS-CoV-2 vaccination. The receptors shown here come from a human donor who had recovered from COVID-19.

The chain is built from TRBV2 and TRBJ2-5; D might be TRBD1 (6 bases). CDR3 length equals 13 residues. Germline loops: CDR1 SNHLY, CDR2 FYNNEI. Trimming took off 4 bases at V and 3 bases at J, with 9 bases between the two ends. CDR3 coding DNA: TGTGCCAGCAGTGGAGACAGGAAAGAGACCCAGTACTTC. Translating gives CASSGDRKETQYF.

This chain joins TRBV7-3 and TRBJ2-2; D is perhaps TRBD2 (5 bases). The germline V and J ends were trimmed by 3 bases and 2 bases, with 10 bases remaining between them. From germline, CDR1 is SGHTA and CDR2 FQGTGA. The CDR3 contains 15 residues. CDR3 region: CASSFTSGNTGELFF. In DNA form, the CDR3 reads TGTGCCAGCAGCTTCACGAGCGGAAACACCGGGGAGCTGTTTTTT.

V and J are TRBV6-1 and TRBJ2-2; 7 bases are shared with TRBD2. Germline V CDR1 and CDR2: MNHNS, SASEGT. The CDR3 is 14 residues long. V was clipped by 6 bases and J by 4 bases; unmatched bases: 5. The CDR3 DNA sequence: TGTGCCAGCAGGGGGGGAGGGAGCACCGGGGAGCTGTTTTTT. This gives the protein CASRGGGSTGELFF.

J is TRBJ2-5 and V is TRBV4-1, with D uncertain. The CDR3 totals 16 residues. Germline values: CDR1 MGHRA, CDR2 YSYEKL. Trimming cost V 0 bases and J 4 bases, with 15 bases left between them. The CDR3 DNA sequence: TGCGCCAGCAGCCAAGAGTCATCATCGCGTGGAGAGACCCAGTACTTC. Residues: CASSQESSSRGETQYF.

Concerning this clonotype itself: Germline is not matched at one junction end, which may reflect a read error. The V call is TRBV6-1, the J call TRBJ1-6; D not resolved. The CDR3 spans 14 residues. Germline CDR1 and CDR2: MNHNS and SASEGT. CDR3 residues: CASSAGPYNSHLHF. The CDR3 nucleotides read TGTGCCAGCAGTGCGGGTCCATATAATTCACACCTCCACTTT.

The sample holds a few counts of this clonotype. The chain combines TRBV6-4 with TRBJ1-2, with 10 bases that match TRBD1. Germline loops: CDR1 MRHNA, CDR2 SNTAGT. V dropped 7 bases and J dropped 4; count of bases not matched to a gene: 6. This CDR3 is 14 amino acids long. The CDR3 is CASNGRQGAYGYTF. CDR3 bases: TGTGCCAGCAACGGACGACAGGGGGCCTATGGCTACACCTTC.

V usage is TRBV7-2 and J usage is TRBJ1-5; perhaps TRBD1 as D (6 bases). The germline V and J ends were trimmed by 5 bases and 3 bases, with 17 bases remaining between them. This CDR3 has 16 residues. From germline, CDR1 is SGHTA and CDR2 FQGNSA. The CDR3 sequence: CASSDSRGAINQPQHF. The DNA of the CDR3 is TGTGCCAGCAGCGACTCTAGGGGGGCCATCAATCAGCCCCAGCATTTT.

The rearrangement links TRBV5-4 to TRBJ2-1; 9 bases line up with TRBD1. With V trimmed by 2 bases and J by 0 bases, 12 bases remained unmatched. CDR1 is SGHNT and CDR2 is YYREEE in the germline V gene (reference sequence). The CDR3 is 19 amino acids. The CDR3 sequence: CASSFYRGLGTSSYNEQFF. The CDR3 DNA follows: TGTGCCAGCAGCTTCTACAGGGGGCTAGGGACGAGCTCCTACAATGAGCAGTTCTTC.

In this sample, this clonotype turned up once. The chain couples TRBV12-3 or TRBV12-4 to TRBJ1-1, with 8 bases identical to TRBD1. This CDR3 has 16 residues. V shed 2 bases, J shed 0 bases, and the junction held 5 bases outside the gene matches. The CDR3 sequence is CASSLRQGAMNTEAFF. The DNA for the CDR3 is TGTGCCAGCAGTTTAAGGCAGGGGGCCATGAACACTGAAGCTTTCTTT.

V gene TRBV7-9 combines with J gene TRBJ2-7; 8 bases map to TRBD2. Trimming took 5 bases from V and 3 from J; bases not matched to a gene: 6. CDR3 length: 14 residues. Germline assignment: CDR1 SEHNR and CDR2 FQNEAQ (reference sequence). CDR3 sequence: CASSAVAGGYEQYF. The CDR3 DNA reads TGTGCCAGCAGCGCCGTTGCGGGAGGCTACGAGCAGTACTTC.

This clonotype was counted only a few times. The chain combines TRBV20-1 with TRBJ2-7; 9 positions match TRBD2. Germline trimming cut 7 bases from V and 5 bases from J; bases unmatched to any gene: 12. The V gene's germline CDR1 is DFQATT and CDR2 SNEGSKA (reference sequence). The CDR3 is made up of 14 amino acids. CDR3 sequence: CSVRAGTSIHEQYF. The CDR3 nucleotides read TGCAGTGTTCGGGCCGGGACTAGCATACACGAGCAGTACTTC.

This chain uses TRBV9 with TRBJ2-1; 7 bases are shared with TRBD1. Germline V CDR1 and CDR2: SGDLS, YYNGEE. Trimming cost V 4 bases and J 9 bases; bases outside gene matches: 13. This CDR3 comprises 15 residues. CDR3 coding DNA: TGTGCCAGCAGCCCCACGGCACAGGGGTTCGGTGAGCAGTTCTTC. It yields the protein CASSPTAQGFGEQFF. Full variable domain (remainder filled in from reference TRBV9 and TRBJ2-1): DSGVTQTPKHLITATGQRVTLRCSPRSGDLSVYWYQQSLDQGLQFLIQYYNGEERAKGNILERFSAQQFPDLHSELNLSSLELGDSALYFCASSPTAQGFGEQFFGPGTRLTVL.

The chain is built from TRBV20-1 and TRBJ1-5; the D gene is possibly TRBD1 (5 bases). V lost 5 bases and J lost 1, with 12 bases in between. Germline values: CDR1 DFQATT, CDR2 SNEGSKA (reference sequence). This CDR3 has 14 residues. CDR3 nucleotide sequence: TGCAGTGCTGGCCAAGGGGCAAGCAATCAGCCCCAGCATTTT. Its translation: CSAGQGASNQPQHF.

The chain recombines TRBV5-4 with TRBJ2-3; 8 positions agree with TRBD2. Trimming removed 0 bases from V and 4 bases from J; junction bases left unmatched: 4. CDR1 SGHNT and CDR2 YYREEE come from the germline V gene (reference sequence). The CDR3 runs to 15 residues. CDR3: CASSLGPAGADTQYF. CDR3 DNA sequence: TGTGCCAGCAGCTTGGGTCCAGCGGGAGCAGATACGCAGTATTTT. Drawing the rest from reference TRBV5-4 and TRBJ2-3, the complete variable domain is ETGVTQSPTHLIKTRGQQVTLRCSSQSGHNTVSWYQQALGQGPQFIFQYYREEENGRGNFPPRFSGLQFPNYSSELNVNALELDDSALYLCASSLGPAGADTQYFGPGTRLTVL.

The rearrangement links TRBV7-9 to TRBJ2-5, with TRBD2 identical over 8 bases. Germline CDR1 is SEHNR and CDR2 is FQNEAQ (reference sequence). V lost 5 bases to trimming and J lost 4 bases; unmatched junction nucleotides: 6. This CDR3 is 14 amino acids long. This CDR3 reads CASSGGTRRETQYF. The CDR3, as DNA: TGTGCCAGCAGCGGAGGGACTAGGCGAGAGACCCAGTACTTC.

The chain carries TRBV12-3 or TRBV12-4 and TRBJ2-5; weak D call: TRBD1 (6 bases). The CDR3 spans 12 residues. The germline V and J ends were trimmed by 4 bases and 9 bases, with 12 bases remaining between them. The CDR3 DNA is TGTGCCAGCAGTTACAGGGTGGAGGCCCAGTACTTC. Translating gives CASSYRVEAQYF.

This chain links TRBV20-1 with TRBJ1-5; 7 nucleotides agree with TRBD1. V gave up 3 bases and J gave up 5 bases; unmatched junction bases: 4. Germline V lookup: CDR1 DFQATT, CDR2 SNEGSKA (reference sequence). CDR3 length: 13 residues. CDR3 region: CSARTGIDQPQHF. The CDR3 coding sequence is TGCAGTGCTAGGACAGGGATTGATCAGCCCCAGCATTTT.

The J gene is TRBJ1-5, the V gene TRBV6-1; D is uncertain. Trimming cost V 0 bases and J 0 bases, with 12 bases left between them. Germline CDR1 MNHNS, CDR2 SASEGT. The CDR3 is 17 residues long. The CDR3 here is CASSEASGNHSNQPQHF. The CDR3 nucleotides read TGTGCCAGCAGTGAAGCCTCCGGGAATCATAGCAATCAGCCCCAGCATTTT.

This clonotype showed up just a few times. This chain links TRBV2 with TRBJ1-5; perhaps TRBD1 as D (6 bases). CDR3 length: 15 residues. Germline-derived CDR1 and CDR2 are SNHLY and FYNNEI. The ends were cut back, 6 bases at V and 5 bases at J, with 17 bases in the middle. CDR3 sequence (DNA): TGTGCCAGCAGATACAGGGACGGCGGATATCAGCCCCAGCATTTT. Its protein is CASRYRDGGYQPQHF.

This clonotype was seen a few times. V is TRBV20-1 and J is TRBJ1-1; D gene unclear. The CDR3 totals 10 residues. Trimming cost V 5 bases and J 5 bases, with 6 bases left between them. The germline V gene has CDR1 DFQATT and CDR2 SNEGSKA (reference sequence). CDR3 sequence (DNA): TGCAGTGCTGGGCGAACTGAAGCTTTCTTT. Translated, it gives CSAGRTEAFF.

This clonotype was counted a few times. The CDR3: CASSQTGGNQPQHF. The DNA for the CDR3 is TGTGCCAGCAGCCAAACAGGGGGCAATCAGCCCCAGCATTTT. The rearrangement joins TRBV7-2 to TRBJ1-5, with 7 bases lining up with TRBD1. Germline trimming cut 5 bases from V and 2 bases from J; bases unmatched to any gene: 3. Germline CDR1 reads SGHTA; CDR2 reads FQGNSA. The CDR3 contains 14 residues.

There are a few counts of this clonotype. The CDR3 DNA sequence: TGTGCCAGCAGCTCACCACTAGCGGCGACCAACAATGAGCAGTTCTTC. It codes for CASSSPLAATNNEQFF. This chain joins TRBV7-6 and TRBJ2-1, with 8 bases fitting TRBD2. Germline V CDR1 and CDR2: SGHVS, FNYEAQ. The CDR3 length is 16 residues. J was trimmed by 5 bases and V by 4 bases; bases with no gene match: 10.